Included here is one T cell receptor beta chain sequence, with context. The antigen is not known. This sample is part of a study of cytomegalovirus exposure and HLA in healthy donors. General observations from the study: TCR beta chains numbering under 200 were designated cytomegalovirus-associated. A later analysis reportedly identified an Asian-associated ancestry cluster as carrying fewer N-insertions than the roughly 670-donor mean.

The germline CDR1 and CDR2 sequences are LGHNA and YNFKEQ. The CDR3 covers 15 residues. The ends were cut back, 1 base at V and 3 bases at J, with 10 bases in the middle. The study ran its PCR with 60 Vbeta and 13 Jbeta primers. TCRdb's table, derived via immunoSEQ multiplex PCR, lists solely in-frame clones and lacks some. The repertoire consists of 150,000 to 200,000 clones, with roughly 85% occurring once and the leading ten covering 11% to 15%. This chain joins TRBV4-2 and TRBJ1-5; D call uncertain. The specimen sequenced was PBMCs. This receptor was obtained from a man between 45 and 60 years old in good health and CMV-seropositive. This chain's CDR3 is CASSQGMAVNQPQHF. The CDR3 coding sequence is TGTGCCAGCAGCCAAGGTATGGCAGTCAATCAGCCCCAGCATTTT.